The 18 T cell receptor beta chains given below trace back to one sample, sequenced in a study of T cell responses to AZD1222 COVID-19 vaccine. Clones were sequenced by immunoSEQ multiplex PCR, and TCRdb holds only the in-frame ones, with some missing. In the table there are 140,000 to 150,000 clones, 88% of which are singletons. This material consisted of peripheral blood, taken 28 days after the second dose of the MenACWY control vaccine. The receptor set was obtained from an adult who received the MenACWY meningococcal vaccine as a control.

As to this clone: The same CDR3 is also encoded by other DNA sequences in this sample. This chain joins TRBV5-1 and TRBJ2-2; D is undetermined. From germline, CDR1 is SGHRS and CDR2 YFSETQ. The CDR3 is 14 residues long. Trimming shortened V by 0 bases and J by 1 base, and 4 bases separated the two germline ends. The CDR3: CASSLAGNTGELFF. The CDR3 DNA sequence: TGCGCCAGCAGCTTGGCCGGGAACACCGGGGAGCTGTTTTTT.

As concerns this clone: The same CDR3 also results from other DNA sequences found in this sample. The chain is built from TRBV5-1 and TRBJ2-3, with 10 bases fitting TRBD1. The germline gives CDR1 SGHRS, CDR2 YFSETQ. After removal of 2 bases from V and 4 bases from J, the junction contained 4 bases not matched to a gene. The CDR3 has 15 residues. The CDR3 is CASSFSGQGPDTQYF. DNA of the CDR3: TGCGCCAGCAGCTTTTCGGGACAGGGGCCAGATACGCAGTATTTT.

The CDR3 reads CAISGTGRTGELFF. CDR3 in DNA: TGTGCCATCAGTGGGACAGGGCGAACCGGGGAGCTGTTTTTT. The chain employs TRBV10-3 and TRBJ2-2, with 8 positions matching TRBD1. From germline, CDR1 is ENHRY and CDR2 SYGVKD. The CDR3 covers 14 residues. J lost 5 bases, V lost 4 bases, and 3 bases had no gene match.

J is TRBJ1-5 and V is TRBV7-2, with a weak D call TRBD1 (5 bases). V gave up 3 bases and J gave up 5 bases, with 11 bases separating them. The CDR3 is made up of 14 amino acids. Germline V lookup: CDR1 SGHTA, CDR2 FQGNSA. In DNA form, the CDR3 reads TGTGCCAGCAGCTTTGACAGAGGGTATCAGCCCCAGCATTTT. Its protein product is CASSFDRGYQPQHF.

J is TRBJ1-1 and V is TRBV27; D is undetermined. V was shortened by 5 bases and J by 2 bases, with 12 bases between the two germline ends. The CDR3 covers 14 residues. Per germline, CDR1 MNHEY and CDR2 SMNVEV (reference sequence). The CDR3 bases are TGTGCCAGCAGTGGTCGCCGAGGAAACACTGAAGCTTTCTTT. Its protein is CASSGRRGNTEAFF.

The rearrangement joins TRBV5-5 to TRBJ2-2, with 11 bases matching TRBD2. In germline, CDR1 is SGHKS, CDR2 YYEKEE (reference sequence). The CDR3 consists of 16 residues. V was pared by 4 bases and J by 2 bases, with 4 bases of the junction left unmatched. Written as DNA, the CDR3 is TGTGCCAGCAGCCTGACTAGCGGGGTTAACACCGGGGAGCTGTTTTTT. It encodes CASSLTSGVNTGELFF.

The chain recombines TRBV7-2 with TRBJ1-2, with D possibly TRBD1 on 5 matching bases. This CDR3 comprises 15 residues. The germline CDR1 and CDR2 sequences are SGHTA and FQGNSA. Trimming pared 4 bases from V and 4 bases from J, leaving 16 bases between. The CDR3 loop reads CASSSPREGSYGYTF. The CDR3 DNA reads as TGTGCCAGCAGCTCCCCTCGAGAGGGGTCCTATGGCTACACCTTC.

The gene calls are TRBV5-1 and TRBJ2-1; 11 positions match TRBD2. The CDR3 totals 18 residues. Losses at the gene ends were 1 base for V and 0 bases for J; bases not matched to a gene: 6. In germline, CDR1 is SGHRS, CDR2 YFSETQ. Here the CDR3 DNA reads TGCGCCAGCAGCTTGCTCATAGCGGGGGGGCCCTCCTACAATGAGCAGTTCTTC. Its translation is CASSLLIAGGPSYNEQFF. The whole variable domain, filled in from reference TRBV5-1 and TRBJ2-1, reads KAGVTQTPRYLIKTRGQQVTLSCSPISGHRSVSWYQQTPGQGLQFLFEYFSETQRNKGNFPGRFSGRQFSNSRSEMNVSTLELGDSALYLCASSLLIAGGPSYNEQFFGPGTRLTVL.

The chain employs TRBV5-1 and TRBJ1-1, with TRBD1 matching 11 bases. CDR3 length: 18 residues. Germline V gene sequence: CDR1 SGHRS, CDR2 YFSETQ. Trimming took 2 bases from V and 3 from J; bases not matched to a gene: 12. This chain's CDR3 is CASSFLFGQGAPDTEAFF. DNA of the CDR3: TGCGCCAGCAGCTTTCTATTTGGACAGGGGGCGCCGGACACTGAAGCTTTCTTT.

The chain joins TRBV12-3 or TRBV12-4 to TRBJ2-1, with D possibly TRBD1 on 5 matching bases. The CDR3 runs to 13 residues. V was trimmed by 2 bases and J by 4 bases, leaving 6 bases between them. The CDR3 bases are TGTGCCAGCAGTTTACAGGGTTACAATGAGCAGTTCTTC. It encodes CASSLQGYNEQFF.

The chain joins TRBV20-1 to TRBJ1-4; D call uncertain. Trimming cost V 0 bases and J 7 bases, with 0 bases left between them. The CDR3 runs to 10 residues. Germline V gene data show CDR1 as DFQATT and CDR2 as SNEGSKA (reference sequence). CDR3 sequence reads: CSARDEKLFF. In DNA, the CDR3 is TGCAGTGCTAGAGATGAAAAACTGTTTTTT.

This clone was detected only once. This rearrangement joins TRBV11-3 to TRBJ1-6; 7 bases are shared with TRBD1. This CDR3 comprises 13 residues. The ends lost 6 bases at V and 6 bases at J; junction bases unmatched: 2. The V gene's germline CDR1 is SGHNT and CDR2 YENEEA. The CDR3 nucleotides are TGTGCCAGCAGTAACAGGGGTAATTCACCCCTCCACTTT. Translated: CASSNRGNSPLHF.

The V call is TRBV28, the J call TRBJ2-1, with D possibly TRBD2 on 6 matching bases. With 5 bases removed from V and 4 bases from J, the gap between germline ends came to 21 bases. Germline V gives CDR1 MDHEN, CDR2 SYDVKM. CDR3 length: 17 amino acids. The CDR3 is CASSPPRGTGGYNEQFF. CDR3 DNA sequence: TGTGCCAGCAGTCCCCCGCGGGGCACGGGCGGGTACAATGAGCAGTTCTTC.

This clone is a singleton in its sample. The V call is TRBV5-4, the J call TRBJ2-1; no firm D call. V was cut by 4 bases and J by 6 bases, with 11 bases left in between. The length of the CDR3 is 13 residues. From germline, CDR1 is SGHNT and CDR2 YYREEE (reference sequence). CDR3 residues: CASSRWTANEQFF. The CDR3 DNA sequence: TGTGCCAGCAGCCGATGGACCGCCAATGAGCAGTTCTTC.

The chain has TRBV2 and TRBJ1-5, with D possibly being TRBD1 (5 bases). This CDR3 contains 16 residues. CDR1 is SNHLY, CDR2 FYNNEI, per germline. V gave up 6 bases and J gave up 2 bases, with 17 bases separating them. DNA for the CDR3: TGTGCCAGCAGCGGCGAGGGGTATAGAGGCAATCAGCCCCAGCATTTT. As protein: CASSGEGYRGNQPQHF.

The rearrangement joins TRBV19 to TRBJ1-1, with D uncertain. The CDR3 is 15 amino acids. The germline V gene has CDR1 LNHDA and CDR2 SQIVND (reference sequence). V lost 1 base and J 0 bases, leaving 9 bases between the germline ends. CDR3 in DNA: TGTGCCAGTAGTATAGCTTGGGCTCTGAACACTGAAGCTTTCTTT. Residues: CASSIAWALNTEAFF.

V gene TRBV5-5 combines with J gene TRBJ2-7; 7 bases match TRBD1. There are 14 residues in the CDR3. Trimming took 0 bases from V and 2 from J; bases not matched to a gene: 2. Looked up from germline, CDR1 is SGHKS and CDR2 is YYEKEE (reference sequence). The CDR3 DNA follows: TGTGCCAGCAGCTTGGGACAGGGAGCCTACGAGCAGTACTTC. Translation gives CASSLGQGAYEQYF.

The rearrangement joins TRBV5-1 to TRBJ1-4, with a possible D match to TRBD1 (6 bases). Trimming stripped 0 bases from V and 3 bases from J, with 9 bases between. The CDR3 is made up of 15 amino acids. Germline V CDR1 and CDR2: SGHRS, YFSETQ. CDR3 sequence reads: CASSLAGGSNEKLFF. CDR3 nucleotides: TGCGCCAGCAGCTTGGCGGGGGGCTCTAATGAAAAACTGTTTTTT.